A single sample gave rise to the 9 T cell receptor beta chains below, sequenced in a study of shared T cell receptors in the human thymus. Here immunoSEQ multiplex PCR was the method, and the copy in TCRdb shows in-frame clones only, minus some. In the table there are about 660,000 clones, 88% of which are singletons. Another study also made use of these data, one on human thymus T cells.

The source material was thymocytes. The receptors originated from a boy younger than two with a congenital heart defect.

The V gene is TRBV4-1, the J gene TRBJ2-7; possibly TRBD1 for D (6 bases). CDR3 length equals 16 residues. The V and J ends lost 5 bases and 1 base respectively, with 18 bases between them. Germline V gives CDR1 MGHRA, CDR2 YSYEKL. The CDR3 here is CASSKGVGGTSYEQYF. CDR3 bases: TGCGCCAGCAGCAAGGGGGTAGGGGGTACATCCTACGAGCAGTACTTC.

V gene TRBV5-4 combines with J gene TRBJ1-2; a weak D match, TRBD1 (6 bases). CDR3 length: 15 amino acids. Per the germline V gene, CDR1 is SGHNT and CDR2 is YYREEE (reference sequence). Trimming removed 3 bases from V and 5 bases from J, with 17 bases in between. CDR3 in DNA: TGTGCCAGCAGCTCCCCTCGACAGGACCGATATGGCTACACCTTC. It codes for CASSSPRQDRYGYTF. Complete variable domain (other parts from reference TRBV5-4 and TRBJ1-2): ETGVTQSPTHLIKTRGQQVTLRCSSQSGHNTVSWYQQALGQGPQFIFQYYREEENGRGNFPPRFSGLQFPNYSSELNVNALELDDSALYLCASSSPRQDRYGYTFGSGTRLTVV.

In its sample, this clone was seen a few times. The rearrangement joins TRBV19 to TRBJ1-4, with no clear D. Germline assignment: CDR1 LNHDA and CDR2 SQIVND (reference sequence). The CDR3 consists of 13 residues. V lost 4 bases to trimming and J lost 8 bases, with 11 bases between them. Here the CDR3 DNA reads TGTGCCAGTAGTACAGAATATATGGAAAAACTGTTTTTT. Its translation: CASSTEYMEKLFF. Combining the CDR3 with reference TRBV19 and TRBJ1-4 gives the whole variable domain DGGITQSPKYLFRKEGQNVTLSCEQNLNHDAMYWYRQDPGQGLRLIYYSQIVNDFQKGDIAEGYSVSREKKESFPLTVTSAQKNPTAFYLCASSTEYMEKLFFGSGTQLSVL.

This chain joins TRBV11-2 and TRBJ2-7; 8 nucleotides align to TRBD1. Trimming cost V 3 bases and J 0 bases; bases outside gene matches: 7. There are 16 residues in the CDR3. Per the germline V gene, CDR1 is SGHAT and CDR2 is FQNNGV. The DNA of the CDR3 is TGTGCCAGCAGCTTCCCCGACAGGGGAGCCTCCTACGAGCAGTACTTC. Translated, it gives CASSFPDRGASYEQYF.

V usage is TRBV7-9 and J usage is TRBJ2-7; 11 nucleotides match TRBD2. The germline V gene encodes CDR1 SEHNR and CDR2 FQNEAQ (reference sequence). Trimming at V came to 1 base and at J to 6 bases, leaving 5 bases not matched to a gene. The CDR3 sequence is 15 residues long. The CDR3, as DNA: TGTGCCAGCAGCTTAGAGGGCCTAGCGGGAGGCGAGCAGTACTTC. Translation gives CASSLEGLAGGEQYF.

The CDR3 nucleotides are TGTGCCAGTAGTATAGCCCCGTTAACCTACAATGAGCAGTTCTTC. Its translation: CASSIAPLTYNEQFF. The V gene is TRBV19, the J gene TRBJ2-1; D uncertain. CDR1 is LNHDA, CDR2 SQIVND, per germline (reference sequence). This CDR3 is 15 amino acids long. Trimming stripped 1 base from V and 2 bases from J, with 9 bases between.

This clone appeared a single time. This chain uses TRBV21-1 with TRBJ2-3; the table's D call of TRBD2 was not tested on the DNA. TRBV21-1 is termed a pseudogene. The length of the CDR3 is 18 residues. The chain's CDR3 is CASMSRGTSGRAADTQYF. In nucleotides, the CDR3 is TGTGCCAGCATGAGTAGGGGGACTAGCGGGAGGGCCGCAGATACGCAGTATTTT.

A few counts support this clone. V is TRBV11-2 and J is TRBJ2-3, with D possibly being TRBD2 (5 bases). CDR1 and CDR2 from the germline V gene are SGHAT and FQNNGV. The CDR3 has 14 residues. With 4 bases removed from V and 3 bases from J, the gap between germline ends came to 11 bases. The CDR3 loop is CASSSLRVTDTQYF. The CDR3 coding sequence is TGTGCCAGCAGCTCCCTGCGGGTTACAGATACGCAGTATTTT.

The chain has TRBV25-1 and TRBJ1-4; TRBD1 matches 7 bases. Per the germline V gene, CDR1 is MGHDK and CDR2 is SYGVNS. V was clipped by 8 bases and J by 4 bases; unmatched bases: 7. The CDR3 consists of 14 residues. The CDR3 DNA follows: TGTGCCAGCGAGACCGGGACAGATAATGAAAAACTGTTTTTT. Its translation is CASETGTDNEKLFF.